This T cell receptor (beta chain) emerged from a study of beta chain features in type 1 diabetes. Whole-study context: Healthy donors, compared against patients, showed similar age, gender and cell yields.

Notes on this clone: Antigen: not known.

Purities in excess of 95% were seen in all sorted populations. This CDR3 has 16 amino acids. The V end was cut by 1 base, the J end by 0 bases, with 12 bases between. Germline V CDR1 and CDR2: KGHSH, LQKENI. Since all of the isolated RNA was reverse transcribed, expressed TCRB transcripts were what got sequenced. Using immunoSEQ multiplex PCR, the repertoire was profiled, and TCRdb retains in-frame clones only, with some absent. This sample has almost 250,000 clones, with 13% to 15% found just once. Regarding the study as a whole: Whether TCRB rearrangement is influenced by HLA type went unresolved here.

This clonotype was obtained from a woman in her 40s in good health. Sequences were obtained from naive CD4+ T cells from blood. V gene TRBV18 combines with J gene TRBJ1-1; D is undetermined. DNA for the CDR3: TGTGCCAGCTCACCACGTGCACTGATTATGAACACTGAAGCTTTCTTT. Its translation: CASSPRALIMNTEAFF.